Sequencing of this T cell receptor beta chain was carried out in a study of T cells in Graves' hyperthyroidism and ophthalmopathy. This CDR3 contains 14 residues. Germline V gene lookup returns CDR1 MNHGY and CDR2 SVAAGI. About this clonotype itself: At one of its ends the junction is not consistent with the germline gene, which may arise from a read error.

The CDR3 regions of TCR beta were amplified from RNA transcripts. HTBI primers drove first-round RT-PCR of the TCR CDR3. TCRdb itself ran the multiplex PCR reads through MiXCR, one entry per CDR3 protein. The table records roughly 740,000 distinct CDR3 sequences, less than 20% of them present only once. The chain recombines TRBV6-9 with TRBJ1-1, with D perhaps matching TRBD1 (6 bases). The sequence was obtained from a man aged 18 to 30 with Graves' hyperthyroidism. The sample consisted of blood. CDR3: CASSLEGEDTGAFF. Written as DNA, the CDR3 is TGTGCCAGCAGTTTAGAGGGGGAGGACACTGGAGCTTTCTTT.